A single sample is the source of the 15 T cell receptor beta chains below, sequenced in a study of tumor and adjacent non-tumor tissue in lung cancer. Three rounds of nested PCR, following a modified ARM-PCR protocol, produced the TCRbeta library. TCRdb independently ran MiXCR on the multiplex PCR reads; one entry per CDR3 protein. The sample shows 80,000 to 130,000 distinct CDR3 sequences, less than 75% of them seen only once. This sample's RNA came from whole unsorted tissue. The normal lung tissue was taken more than 3 cm from the tumor edge. The sample was distant non-tumor lung tissue. These receptors were taken from a man aged 25-45 years with non-small cell lung cancer.

Concerning this clonotype: An end of the junction does not agree with germline; a read error may underlie this. The rearrangement links TRBV6-5 to TRBJ2-1, with D maybe TRBD2 (6 bases). Germline CDR1 is MNHEY and CDR2 is SVGAGI. CDR3 length: 15 amino acids. The CDR3 region is CASSRAGGTYKEQFF. The CDR3 nucleotides read TGTGCCAGCAGCCGAGCTGGGGGGACCTACAAAGAGCAGTTCTTC.

This clonotype was picked up a small number of times. The gene calls are TRBV29-1 and TRBJ1-2, with D unresolved. The CDR3 has 11 residues. V was cut by 0 bases and J by 1 base, with 0 bases left in between. CDR1 is SQVTM and CDR2 is ANQGSEA in the germline V gene. CDR3 in amino acids: CSVEDNYGYTF. Written as DNA, the CDR3 is TGCAGCGTTGAAGATAACTATGGCTACACCTTC.

This clonotype was counted at least ten times. The V and J genes are TRBV6-6 and TRBJ1-5; D not certain. V was pared by 5 bases and J by 4 bases, with 6 bases between. This CDR3 has 12 residues. CDR1 MNHNY and CDR2 SVGAGI come from the germline V gene (reference sequence). The CDR3 loop reads CASSGANQPQHF. The CDR3 nucleotides are TGTGCCAGCAGTGGAGCGAATCAGCCCCAGCATTTT.

A remark on this clonotype: This could be a read error, since a much larger clone is one nucleotide away. The rearrangement joins TRBV20-1 to TRBJ1-5, with 9 bases aligning to TRBD1. V shed 1 base and J 7 bases; nucleotides not matched to a gene: 8. Germline CDR1 reads DFQATT; CDR2 reads SNEGSKA (reference sequence). The CDR3 contains 15 residues. CDR3 residues: CSARVEQGAIQPQHF. For the CDR3, the DNA is TGCAGTGCTAGAGTGGAACAGGGGGCGATCCAGCCCCAGCATTTT.

As for this clonotype: In this CDR3 the conserved last residue, phenylalanine or tryptophan, is missing, so a read error is likely. This chain connects TRBV4-1 to TRBJ1-2; D perhaps matches TRBD1 (5 bases). Trimming removed 4 bases from V and 6 bases from J, with 12 bases in between. CDR1 MGHRA and CDR2 YSYEKL come from the germline V gene. This CDR3 is built from 13 residues. The CDR3 DNA follows: TGCGCCAGCAGCCGGACGGGGACTAATGGCTACACCTTA. It yields the protein CASSRTGTNGYTL.

In this sample, this clonotype turned up once. The CDR3 end shows no conserved phenylalanine or tryptophan, and so a read error is likely. The chain has TRBV6-6 and TRBJ1-5; D is uncertain. Per germline, CDR1 MNHNY and CDR2 SVGAGI (reference sequence). This CDR3 region has 15 residues. With 8 bases removed from V and 3 bases from J, the gap between germline ends came to 17 bases. The CDR3 nucleotides read TGTGCCAGCGAGCGGTCGGACGGAAACAATCAGCCCCAGCATCTT. Translated: CASERSDGNNQPQHL.

Remarks on this clonotype: It is unclear where the CDR3 begins or ends on the DNA, so no DNA is shown, and the CDR3 is as TCRdb lists it. The chain uses TRBV4-3 and TRBJ2-7; the table's D call of TRBD2 was not tested on the DNA. The germline gives CDR1 LGHNA, CDR2 YSLEER. The CDR3 sequence runs 17 residues, both termini included. This CDR3 reads CASIQDIVGLGAREQCF.

This clonotype was counted once. The chain combines TRBV19 with TRBJ2-4; D could derive from TRBD1 or TRBD2 (5 bases each). This CDR3 region has 13 residues. Germline values: CDR1 LNHDA, CDR2 SQIVND (reference sequence). The V end was cut by 3 bases, the J end by 9 bases, with 12 bases between. The CDR3 DNA reads TGTGCCAGTAGTATTTCAGGGAGCTCCATTCAGTACTTC. This gives the protein CASSISGSSIQYF.

Comments on this clonotype: Mismatch with germline at one junction end may stem from a read error. The gene calls are TRBV20-1 and TRBJ2-3; D is perhaps TRBD1 (5 bases). The CDR3 sequence is 11 residues long. The germline V gene encodes CDR1 DFQATT and CDR2 SNEGSKA (reference sequence). In DNA form, the CDR3 reads TGTAGTCCCCAGGGCACAGATACACAGTATTTT. Its protein is CSPQGTDTQYF.

As to this clonotype: Given the absence of the conserved phenylalanine or tryptophan at the CDR3 end, a read error is likely. This chain connects TRBV29-1 to TRBJ2-3, with D maybe TRBD2 (5 bases). Looked up from germline, CDR1 is SQVTM and CDR2 is ANQGSEA. The CDR3 consists of 14 residues. V lost 7 bases, J lost 2 bases, and 16 bases lay in between. CDR3 in DNA: TGCAGCGCCCTGAACCAGCGGTCCACAGATACGCAGTATTTG. Translation: CSALNQRSTDTQYL.

This clonotype occurred a few times. The chain has TRBV7-9 and TRBJ2-7; 7 nucleotides line up with TRBD2. This CDR3 spans 12 amino acids. Per germline, CDR1 SEHNR and CDR2 FQNEAQ (reference sequence). After removal of 8 bases from V and 1 base from J, the junction contained 2 bases not matched to a gene. The CDR3 protein is CASGRESYEQYF. The DNA for the CDR3 is TGTGCCAGCGGGCGGGAGTCCTACGAGCAGTACTTC.

On this clonotype itself: The junction departs from germline at one end; a sequencing error may be responsible. The chain carries TRBV29-1 and TRBJ2-7, with D perhaps being TRBD1 or TRBD2 (5 bases each). CDR3 length: 15 amino acids. Germline V gene sequence: CDR1 SQVTM, CDR2 ANQGSEA. CDR3 in amino acids: CNVLVGERGSYEQYF. The CDR3, as DNA: TGCAACGTCCTGGTGGGGGAGAGGGGCTCCTACGAACAGTACTTC.

Note on this clonotype: Germline is not matched at one junction end, which may reflect a read error. Here the CDR3 reads CARSLGLPPYEHYF. Here the CDR3 DNA reads TGTGCCAGAAGTTTGGGACTGCCCCCCTACGAACACTACTTC. The J gene is TRBJ2-7, the V gene TRBV12-3 or TRBV12-4, with TRBD2 as a possible D gene (6 bases). The length of the CDR3 is 14 residues.

This clonotype has more than one count but fewer than ten. With a much larger clone just one base away, this may be a read error. The rearrangement uses TRBV20-1 and TRBJ2-3, with 8 bases identical to TRBD2. Germline CDR1 DFQATT, CDR2 SNEGSKA (reference sequence). The CDR3 sequence is 13 residues long. With V trimmed by 5 bases and J by 6 bases, 7 bases remained unmatched. The CDR3, as DNA: TGCAGTGCTTGGACTAGCCATTATGATACGCAGTATTTT. Translation: CSAWTSHYDTQYF.

Remarks on this clonotype: One junction end disagrees with the germline gene, perhaps due to a read error. The chain links TRBV12-3 or TRBV12-4 to TRBJ2-7; D perhaps matches TRBD2 (6 bases). This CDR3 has 14 amino acids. The CDR3 nucleotides are TGTGCCAGCAGTTACACCGGGGGTACATACGAGAAGTACTTC. It specifies CASSYTGGTYEKYF.